Presented here are 26 T cell receptor beta chains from one specimen sequenced in a study of OX40 agonist ivuxolimab in advanced cancers. Some clones are missing from TCRdb's copy, which holds only in-frame ones; the method was immunoSEQ multiplex PCR. The sample gives 60,000 to 75,000 clones, 91% of which show up once; roughly 4% is in the top ten. Sequencing used CD4+ or CD8+ T cells sorted from blood, obtained in a trial of the OX40 agonist ivuxolimab. These receptors all come from an adult with an advanced solid tumor such as melanoma, head and neck, liver or kidney cancer.

The genes are TRBV9 and TRBJ2-3; D gene ambiguous. CDR1 and CDR2 from the germline V gene are SGDLS and YYNGEE. V lost 4 bases and J 0 bases, leaving 3 bases between the germline ends. The CDR3 is 12 amino acids. The CDR3 loop reads CASSRSTDTQYF. The CDR3 nucleotides are TGTGCCAGCAGCCGTAGCACAGATACGCAGTATTTT.

This sequence joins TRBV5-6 and TRBJ1-1, with D uncertain. Trimming removed 3 bases at V and 3 bases at J, with 12 bases between. The CDR3 loop spans 14 amino acids. Germline V CDR1 and CDR2: SGHDT, YYEEEE. The CDR3 sequence is CASSSPSGDTEAFF. As DNA, the CDR3 is TGTGCCAGCAGCTCGCCGTCGGGAGACACTGAAGCTTTCTTT.

The V gene is TRBV21-1, the J gene TRBJ1-1; the table's D call, TRBD1, was not checked against the DNA. TRBV21-1 is classified as a pseudogene. There are 17 residues in the CDR3. The CDR3 loop is CASSRTGAFRCSTEAFF. CDR3 DNA: TGTGCCAGCAGCAGGACAGGGGCCTTTCGTTGTAGCACTGAAGCTTTCTTT.

The gene calls are TRBV11-2 and TRBJ2-1, with 7 bases lining up with TRBD2. The CDR3 runs to 16 residues. J lost 4 bases, V lost 5 bases, and 11 bases had no gene match. Per germline, CDR1 SGHAT and CDR2 FQNNGV. The CDR3 reads CASSLTTTSTYNEQFF. As DNA, the CDR3 is TGTGCCAGCAGCCTAACAACGACTAGCACATACAATGAGCAGTTCTTC.

The CDR3 nucleotides are TGCGCCAGCAGCCGGACAGGAGAATTGTTTTTT. As protein: CASSRTGELFF. The V and J genes are TRBV4-1 and TRBJ1-4; 7 positions agree with TRBD1. The CDR3 is made up of 11 amino acids. Germline CDR1 reads MGHRA; CDR2 reads YSYEKL. J was trimmed by 15 bases and V by 4 bases; bases with no gene match: 5.

This rearrangement joins TRBV30 to TRBJ1-2; D gene uncertain. The V gene lost 4 bases and the J gene lost 6 bases, with 12 bases spanning the gap. The CDR3 totals 12 residues. Germline lookup yields CDR1 GTSNPN and CDR2 SVGIG (reference sequence). The CDR3 sequence: CAWTRVWDGYTF. CDR3 nucleotides: TGTGCCTGGACCCGCGTCTGGGATGGCTACACCTTC.

The chain combines TRBV7-3 with TRBJ1-1, with TRBD1 as a possible D gene (5 bases). The germline V and J ends were trimmed by 1 base and 4 bases, with 7 bases remaining between them. CDR3 size: 13 residues. The germline V gene has CDR1 SGHTA and CDR2 FQGTGA. As DNA, the CDR3 is TGTGCCAGCAGCTTAAGTGGGGGCACTGAAGCTTTCTTT. It codes for CASSLSGGTEAFF.

The CDR3 here is CASSTIRRREGVSTDTQYF. As DNA, the CDR3 is TGTGCCAGCAGTACCATCAGGAGGCGGGAGGGCGTCAGCACAGATACGCAGTATTTT. The chain is built from TRBV28 and TRBJ2-3; TRBD2 agrees at 9 bases. The CDR3 is made up of 19 amino acids. Losses at the gene ends were 5 bases for V and 0 bases for J; bases not matched to a gene: 15. Germline values: CDR1 MDHEN, CDR2 SYDVKM.

CDR3 loop: CASSFGGRGEKLFF. In DNA form, the CDR3 reads TGTGCCAGCAGCTTTGGGGGGCGCGGTGAAAAACTGTTTTTT. This chain uses TRBV11-2 with TRBJ1-4, with D possibly being TRBD1 (6 bases). The V end was cut by 3 bases, the J end by 7 bases, with 12 bases between. The CDR3 totals 14 residues. CDR1 is SGHAT and CDR2 is FQNNGV in the germline V gene.

J is TRBJ2-7 and V is TRBV27; D is uncertain. The CDR3 runs 13 residues. The germline V and J ends were trimmed by 6 bases and 3 bases, with 12 bases remaining between them. CDR1 and CDR2 (germline): MNHEY, SMNVEV (reference sequence). CDR3 residues: CASRIAFYYEQYV. The CDR3 DNA follows: TGTGCCAGCAGAATAGCTTTCTACTACGAGCAGTACGTC.

The CDR3, as DNA: TGCGCCAGCAGCGAGGACAATAGCGGGATCGAGCAGTACTTC. Encoded protein: CASSEDNSGIEQYF. The rearrangement joins TRBV5-1 to TRBJ2-7; 8 nucleotides agree with TRBD2. CDR1 and CDR2 (germline): SGHRS, YFSETQ. The CDR3 contains 14 residues. Losses at the gene ends were 4 bases for V and 6 bases for J; bases not matched to a gene: 9.

The J gene is TRBJ1-4, the V gene TRBV27; D is undetermined. This CDR3 has 14 residues. Deletions cut 6 bases from V and 6 bases from J, with 14 bases between. The V gene's germline CDR1 is MNHEY and CDR2 SMNVEV (reference sequence). CDR3 sequence reads: CASSPGGSYEKLFF. The CDR3 coding sequence is TGTGCCAGCAGCCCGGGAGGCTCGTATGAAAAACTGTTTTTT.

This chain joins TRBV4-1 and TRBJ1-2, with 8 bases identical to TRBD1. The CDR3 is made up of 14 amino acids. J lost 7 bases, V lost 5 bases, and 9 bases had no gene match. The germline V gene encodes CDR1 MGHRA and CDR2 YSYEKL. The CDR3 protein is CASSLDRVASGYTF. CDR3 sequence (DNA): TGCGCCAGCAGCTTGGACAGGGTCGCAAGTGGCTACACCTTC.

This clone showed up just once. V is TRBV4-2 and J is TRBJ2-7; the match to TRBD1 covers 7 bases. The CDR3 loop spans 14 amino acids. V was pared by 0 bases and J by 3 bases, with 2 bases of the junction left unmatched. Germline V lookup: CDR1 LGHNA, CDR2 YNFKEQ. CDR3 amino acids: CASSQERQGYEQYF. The CDR3 DNA reads TGTGCCAGCAGCCAAGAGAGACAGGGCTACGAGCAGTACTTC.

This clone showed up just a few times. V and J are TRBV9 and TRBJ2-2, with D perhaps matching TRBD1 (5 bases). V shed 2 bases and J shed 2 bases, with 10 bases lying between them. This CDR3 contains 15 residues. Germline CDR1 SGDLS, CDR2 YYNGEE. CDR3 amino acids: CASSVGHTNTGELFF. The CDR3 region has the DNA TGTGCCAGCAGCGTCGGACACACTAACACCGGGGAGCTGTTTTTT. Together with reference TRBV9 and TRBJ2-2, the CDR3 gives the full variable domain: DSGVTQTPKHLITATGQRVTLRCSPRSGDLSVYWYQQSLDQGLQFLIQYYNGEERAKGNILERFSAQQFPDLHSELNLSSLELGDSALYFCASSVGHTNTGELFFGEGSRLTVL.

The V and J genes are TRBV5-1 and TRBJ2-7; a possible D gene is TRBD1 (5 bases). Trimming shortened V by 0 bases and J by 0 bases, and 7 bases separated the two germline ends. The CDR3 loop spans 14 amino acids. Germline lookup yields CDR1 SGHRS and CDR2 YFSETQ. CDR3 bases: TGCGCCAGCAGCTTGGGGGGCTCCTCCTACGAGCAGTACTTC. It is translated as CASSLGGSSYEQYF.

The chain combines TRBV7-9 with TRBJ2-1; D gene uncertain. This CDR3 is built from 11 residues. The V gene lost 5 bases and the J gene lost 8 bases, with 7 bases spanning the gap. The V gene's germline CDR1 is SEHNR and CDR2 FQNEAQ (reference sequence). The CDR3 coding sequence is TGTGCCAGCAGCCCCGGATATGAGCAGTTCTTC. This translates into CASSPGYEQFF. Full variable domain (remainder filled in from reference TRBV7-9 and TRBJ2-1): DTGVSQNPRHKITKRGQNVTFRCDPISEHNRLYWYRQTLGQGPEFLTYFQNEAQLEKSRLLSDRFSAERPKGSFSTLEIQRTEQGDSAMYLCASSPGYEQFFGPGTRLTVL.

The genes are TRBV19 and TRBJ2-1; D may be TRBD2 (6 bases). This CDR3 has 14 residues. V was shortened by 5 bases and J by 0 bases, with 8 bases between the two germline ends. Germline V gene sequence: CDR1 LNHDA, CDR2 SQIVND (reference sequence). The CDR3 sequence: CASSSDYSYNEQFF. The CDR3 nucleotides are TGTGCCAGTAGTTCGGACTACTCCTACAATGAGCAGTTCTTC.

The rearrangement uses TRBV6-5 and TRBJ2-1, with 8 positions matching TRBD1. There are 15 residues in the CDR3. V gave up 6 bases and J gave up 8 bases; unmatched junction bases: 12. Germline V lookup: CDR1 MNHEY, CDR2 SVGAGI. The CDR3 spells CASSNYRGVRDEQFF. In DNA, the CDR3 is TGTGCCAGCAGCAACTACAGGGGGGTTAGAGATGAGCAGTTCTTC.

Here the CDR3 DNA reads TGTGCCAGCAGGGGCCCGGGGAACTCCTACGAGCAGTACGTC. It is translated as CASRGPGNSYEQYV. This chain uses TRBV6-1 with TRBJ2-7; D is possibly TRBD2 (5 bases). The CDR3 length is 14 residues. Looked up from germline, CDR1 is MNHNS and CDR2 is SASEGT. The V gene lost 6 bases and the J gene lost 0 bases, with 12 bases spanning the gap.

This chain links TRBV4-3 with TRBJ2-1; 11 bases agree with TRBD2. This CDR3 is built from 16 residues. Unmatched junction bases numbered 8, after V lost 4 bases and J lost 6 bases. From germline, CDR1 is LGHNA and CDR2 YSLEER. The CDR3 DNA reads as TGCGCCAGCAGCCTAGCGGGAGGGACCCCGGGCAATGAGCAGTTCTTC. Its protein is CASSLAGGTPGNEQFF.

V gene TRBV9 combines with J gene TRBJ2-1; D not resolved. Germline V CDR1 and CDR2: SGDLS, YYNGEE. The CDR3 length is 14 residues. Trimming took 1 base from V and 7 from J, leaving 12 bases between them. The CDR3 bases are TGTGCCAGCAGCGTATTAGGCGTTCCGAATGAGCAGTTCTTC. The encoded protein is CASSVLGVPNEQFF.

The chain carries TRBV2 and TRBJ1-1; possible D gene TRBD1, 6 bases. V lost 8 bases, J lost 3 bases, and 13 bases lay in between. The CDR3 runs to 13 residues. Germline lookup yields CDR1 SNHLY and CDR2 FYNNEI. CDR3 DNA: TGTGCCAGCCGAGCGACAGGCGACACTGAAGCTTTCTTT. It yields the protein CASRATGDTEAFF.

V usage is TRBV29-1 and J usage is TRBJ2-1; 7 bases line up with TRBD2. The CDR3 is 15 residues long. The V gene's germline CDR1 is SQVTM and CDR2 ANQGSEA. V lost 2 bases, J lost 10 bases, and 14 bases stayed unmatched. This chain's CDR3 is CSVETSTSLHWEQFF. CDR3 bases: TGCAGCGTTGAAACGTCGACTAGCCTTCATTGGGAGCAGTTCTTC.

V gene TRBV6-5 combines with J gene TRBJ2-3, with a possible D match to TRBD2 (5 bases). Germline V gene sequence: CDR1 MNHEY, CDR2 SVGAGI. Trimming stripped 2 bases from V and 3 bases from J, with 6 bases between. The CDR3 length is 13 residues. CDR3 nucleotide sequence: TGTGCCAGCAGTTACCGGGGAACAGATACGCAGTATTTT. It codes for CASSYRGTDTQYF.

The count of this clone is one. The chain links TRBV5-5 to TRBJ2-7; D is unresolved. Trimming pared 4 bases from V and 6 bases from J, leaving 11 bases between. Looked up from germline, CDR1 is SGHKS and CDR2 is YYEKEE (reference sequence). The CDR3 is 12 residues long. The CDR3 nucleotides read TGTGCCAGCAGCACCTCGGACGCCGAGCAGTACTTC. It specifies CASSTSDAEQYF.